The entry below describes one T cell receptor (beta chain). As yet, its antigen is unknown. The trim removed 0 bases at V and 4 bases at J, leaving 11 bases unmatched. In germline, CDR1 is SGHDT, CDR2 YYEEEE. The CDR3 is 17 residues long. Only in-frame clones appear in the TCRdb table, and some are missing; sequencing was by immunoSEQ multiplex PCR. This sample has roughly 36,000 clones; about 91% occur once, and the top ten carry approximately 5.2%. This sample stems from a study of T cells in localized non-small cell lung cancer. Notes on the study in general: Measurement of T cell clonality placed uninvolved adjacent lung highest, above the level in tumor.

The chain uses TRBV5-6 and TRBJ1-2; 8 nucleotides match TRBD1. The source is a man aged 35-69 years with stage II lung adenocarcinoma. The sequences come from PBMCs, collected before any cancer treatment. The DNA for the CDR3 is TGTGCCAGCAGCTTGGGACAGGGGCCTACCTACTTCTATGGCTACACCTTC. Its translation: CASSLGQGPTYFYGYTF.